These 11 T cell receptor beta chains came from one sample sequenced in a study of technical replicates of blood from four donors (TCRdb year 2017). The library relied on the immunoSEQ multiplex PCR assay. This is the immuneACCESS table as TCRdb keeps it, with only in-frame sequences that have V and J called. A part of the clones is gone; compared with another copy, unresolved V genes explain less than half, and the rest is unexplained. The sample yields just under 100,000 clones; 95% were counted once. Roughly 0.19% of the sample lies in the top ten. Sequenced: T cells isolated from PBMCs. The receptors derive from a human donor in good health.

This chain joins TRBV2 and TRBJ1-5; 11 bases line up with TRBD1. The CDR3 sequence is 15 residues long. J was trimmed by 5 bases and V by 7 bases; bases with no gene match: 7. Germline-derived CDR1 and CDR2 are SNHLY and FYNNEI. The CDR3 sequence: CASTSGQGADQPQHF. The DNA of the CDR3 is TGTGCCAGCACCTCCGGACAGGGGGCGGATCAGCCCCAGCATTTT.

The rearrangement joins TRBV9 to TRBJ1-2; 7 bases line up with TRBD1. Germline V lookup: CDR1 SGDLS, CDR2 YYNGEE. The junction had 2 bases not matched to a gene; V was cut back by 0 bases and J by 3 bases. CDR3 length: 14 amino acids. The CDR3 DNA reads TGTGCCAGCAGCGTAGTCGGGACAGACTATGGCTACACCTTC. Its protein product is CASSVVGTDYGYTF.

This clone occurred once. The V gene is TRBV5-1, the J gene TRBJ2-3, with 8 bases aligning to TRBD2. The CDR3 loop spans 15 amino acids. After removal of 1 base from V and 2 bases from J, the junction contained 3 bases not matched to a gene. Germline loops: CDR1 SGHRS, CDR2 YFSETQ. CDR3 protein: CASSLILADTDTQYF. The DNA of the CDR3 is TGCGCCAGCAGCTTGATACTAGCGGACACAGATACGCAGTATTTT.

The CDR3 nucleotides read TGTGCCAGCAGTTACTCGGGGAGGGAGGGAGAAAAACTGTTTTTT. Translated, it gives CASSYSGREGEKLFF. The rearrangement uses TRBV6-5 and TRBJ1-4, with D hard to call. Trimming stripped 0 bases from V and 8 bases from J, with 13 bases between. This CDR3 contains 15 residues. Germline V gene lookup returns CDR1 MNHEY and CDR2 SVGAGI.

CDR3 in amino acids: CASSLFGGSDTQYF. CDR3 bases: TGTGCCAGCAGCTTATTCGGGGGGTCAGATACGCAGTATTTT. This sequence joins TRBV7-6 and TRBJ2-3, with 7 bases aligning to TRBD2. The germline V gene encodes CDR1 SGHVS and CDR2 FNYEAQ. Trimming removed 2 bases from V and 4 bases from J; junction bases left unmatched: 3. The CDR3 length is 14 residues.

This chain links TRBV27 with TRBJ2-3, with D possibly TRBD1 on 5 matching bases. From germline, CDR1 is MNHEY and CDR2 SMNVEV (reference sequence). The CDR3 has 16 amino acids. V was shortened by 5 bases and J by 2 bases, with 17 bases between the two germline ends. CDR3 loop: CASSPLGQEYTDTQYF. CDR3 nucleotides: TGTGCCAGCAGTCCACTCGGACAAGAATACACAGATACGCAGTATTTT.

This chain's CDR3 is CASSSRLAGLHEQYF. DNA of the CDR3: TGTGCCAGCAGCTCAAGACTAGCGGGACTCCACGAGCAGTACTTC. This rearrangement joins TRBV9 to TRBJ2-7; TRBD2 matches 11 bases. The trim removed 4 bases at V and 5 bases at J, leaving 8 bases unmatched. The germline gives CDR1 SGDLS, CDR2 YYNGEE. This CDR3 has 15 amino acids. Filled out from reference TRBV9 and TRBJ2-7, the complete variable domain reads DSGVTQTPKHLITATGQRVTLRCSPRSGDLSVYWYQQSLDQGLQFLIQYYNGEERAKGNILERFSAQQFPDLHSELNLSSLELGDSALYFCASSSRLAGLHEQYFGPGTRLTVT.

The chain combines TRBV6-6 with TRBJ2-2, with 9 bases matching TRBD2. The CDR3 totals 14 residues. With V trimmed by 6 bases and J by 4 bases, 3 bases remained unmatched. The V gene's germline CDR1 is MNHNY and CDR2 SVGAGI (reference sequence). In nucleotides, the CDR3 is TGTGCCAGCAGCTTACTAGCGGGCACCGGGGAGCTGTTTTTT. Residues: CASSLLAGTGELFF.

The chain has TRBV6-1 and TRBJ1-6; D uncertain. CDR3 length: 16 amino acids. Looked up from germline, CDR1 is MNHNS and CDR2 is SASEGT. V lost 1 base and J 9 bases, leaving 16 bases between the germline ends. This chain's CDR3 is CASSEGFQDLISPLHF. The CDR3 nucleotides read TGTGCCAGCAGTGAAGGGTTTCAGGACTTAATTTCACCCCTCCACTTT.

CDR3 sequence reads: CASSLGSGFQPQHF. CDR3 nucleotide sequence: TGTGCCAGCAGTTTAGGGTCCGGGTTTCAGCCCCAGCATTTT. This chain uses TRBV28 with TRBJ1-5; no reliable D call. CDR3 length: 14 amino acids. V dropped 2 bases and J dropped 6 bases, with 11 bases sitting between them. The germline V gene encodes CDR1 MDHEN and CDR2 SYDVKM.

The chain joins TRBV7-3 to TRBJ2-5; a possible D gene is TRBD2 (5 bases). Germline CDR1 is SGHTA and CDR2 is FQGTGA. V was cut by 1 base and J by 5 bases, with 11 bases left in between. CDR3 length equals 14 residues. The CDR3 loop is CASSLKHPGETQYF. CDR3 nucleotide sequence: TGTGCCAGCAGCTTAAAACACCCGGGGGAGACCCAGTACTTC.